The 20 T cell receptor beta chains below all came from one sample that was sequenced in a study of T cell responses to AZD1222 COVID-19 vaccine. TCRdb's copy holds only in-frame clones and misses some; the assay was immunoSEQ multiplex PCR. The repertoire holds roughly 96,000 clones, around nine tenths seen once, with less than 3.5% in the top ten. This specimen was peripheral blood, taken on day 0 of AZD1222 vaccination. Every receptor here comes from an adult in good health.

This clone has just a few counts. The V call is TRBV7-3, the J call TRBJ2-2, with a tentative D call TRBD2 (6 bases). V was pared by 1 base and J by 4 bases, with 10 bases between. CDR1 and CDR2 (germline): SGHTA, FQGTGA. The CDR3 totals 15 residues. The CDR3, as DNA: TGTGCCAGCAGCTTAAACATCGGGGGCACCGGGGAGCTGTTTTTT. This sequence encodes CASSLNIGGTGELFF.

The chain employs TRBV11-2 and TRBJ2-3; no clear D. V was clipped by 1 base and J by 5 bases, with 10 bases between them. Germline lookup yields CDR1 SGHAT and CDR2 FQNNGV. The CDR3 has 14 residues. CDR3 DNA sequence: TGTGCCAGCAGCTTAGGCCGGTGGGAAGATACGCAGTATTTT. Translation: CASSLGRWEDTQYF.

The rearrangement links TRBV25-1 to TRBJ1-1; the D is unclear. CDR3 length: 15 residues. CDR1 is MGHDK and CDR2 is SYGVNS in the germline V gene. Trimming removed 1 base at V and 3 bases at J, with 12 bases between. The CDR3 spells CASSESVGSYTEAFF. The CDR3 nucleotides read TGTGCCAGCAGTGAATCCGTGGGATCATACACTGAAGCTTTCTTT.

This clone appeared a single time. The genes are TRBV27 and TRBJ2-5, with 7 bases fitting TRBD2. This CDR3 is built from 13 residues. Looked up from germline, CDR1 is MNHEY and CDR2 is SMNVEV (reference sequence). Trimming took 4 bases from V and 7 from J; bases not matched to a gene: 6. Here the CDR3 reads CASSWDYMGTQYF. In DNA form, the CDR3 reads TGTGCCAGCAGTTGGGACTATATGGGGACCCAGTACTTC.

This chain joins TRBV2 and TRBJ1-5; TRBD1 might be the D (6 bases). Germline V gene data show CDR1 as SNHLY and CDR2 as FYNNEI. Trimming removed 4 bases at V and 9 bases at J, with 13 bases between. The CDR3 has 13 amino acids. The CDR3 DNA sequence: TGTGCCAGCAGTGTGGGGGCTATGAGGCCCCAGCATTTT. This sequence encodes CASSVGAMRPQHF.

This clone appeared a few times. The chain links TRBV4-1 to TRBJ1-1; D gene unclear. CDR3 length: 16 residues. The V gene's germline CDR1 is MGHRA and CDR2 YSYEKL. V lost 2 bases and J lost 0, with 13 bases in between. CDR3 bases: TGCGCCAGCAGCCAATTACTTCGCCAGTTGAACACTGAAGCTTTCTTT. This gives the protein CASSQLLRQLNTEAFF.

This chain connects TRBV5-6 to TRBJ2-2; 7 bases align to TRBD2. CDR1 is SGHDT, CDR2 YYEEEE, per germline. This CDR3 has 16 amino acids. Trimming cost V 4 bases and J 4 bases; bases outside gene matches: 10. CDR3 DNA sequence: TGTGCCAGCAGCCAAGGACTAGTGGCGAGCACCGGGGAGCTGTTTTTT. Translated: CASSQGLVASTGELFF. Based on the CDR3 plus reference TRBV5-6 and TRBJ2-2, the full variable domain is DAGVTQSPTHLIKTRGQQVTLRCSPKSGHDTVSWYQQALGQGPQFIFQYYEEEERQRGNFPDRFSGHQFPNYSSELNVNALLLGDSALYLCASSQGLVASTGELFFGEGSRLTVL.

V usage is TRBV9 and J usage is TRBJ1-5; D remains unclear. Trimming shortened V by 3 bases and J by 4 bases, and 8 bases separated the two germline ends. The length of the CDR3 is 13 residues. The germline CDR1 and CDR2 sequences are SGDLS and YYNGEE. The CDR3 loop reads CASSAYENQPQHF. The CDR3 coding sequence is TGTGCCAGCAGCGCCTACGAAAATCAGCCCCAGCATTTT.

This clone was detected once. This chain uses TRBV19 with TRBJ1-1; 7 positions match TRBD1. The J segment lost 6 bases and the V segment lost 6 bases, leaving 7 bases of the junction unmatched. Germline V gene data show CDR1 as LNHDA and CDR2 as SQIVND (reference sequence). The length of the CDR3 is 13 residues. The CDR3 region is CASRRTGEAEAFF. For the CDR3, the DNA is TGTGCCAGTAGGCGTACAGGGGAGGCTGAAGCTTTCTTT.

The chain couples TRBV5-1 to TRBJ2-3; TRBD2 matches at 12 bases. The V gene's germline CDR1 is SGHRS and CDR2 YFSETQ. The V and J ends lost 3 bases and 4 bases, in that order; junction bases with no gene match: 9. The CDR3 has 17 amino acids. DNA of the CDR3: TGCGCCAGCAGCTGGGGTGCTAGCGGGAGGGCCCCAGATACGCAGTATTTT. This gives the protein CASSWGASGRAPDTQYF.

The chain uses TRBV5-1 and TRBJ1-4, with TRBD1 as a possible D gene (5 bases). Trimming removed 6 bases from V and 7 bases from J, with 10 bases in between. Per the germline V gene, CDR1 is SGHRS and CDR2 is YFSETQ. This CDR3 has 12 residues. The CDR3 DNA follows: TGCGCCAGCAAACGGGGGACTGAAAAACTGTTTTTT. It codes for CASKRGTEKLFF.

The V gene is TRBV7-8, the J gene TRBJ1-1, with TRBD1 as a possible D gene (6 bases). Germline-derived CDR1 and CDR2 are SGHVS and FQNEAQ. V lost 6 bases to trimming and J lost 0 bases, with 26 bases between them. This CDR3 is 19 amino acids long. The CDR3 coding sequence is TGTGCCAGCAGGTCTCTCAACCCGGGGGCGTCGTCCCTGAACACTGAAGCTTTCTTT. Translating gives CASRSLNPGASSLNTEAFF.

This clone was detected only once. This sequence joins TRBV7-9 and TRBJ2-4, with TRBD2 matching over 8 bases. The ends lost 2 bases at V and 6 bases at J; junction bases unmatched: 3. This CDR3 comprises 14 residues. Germline V lookup: CDR1 SEHNR, CDR2 FQNEAQ (reference sequence). The CDR3 DNA sequence: TGTGCCAGCAGCTTAAGGCTAGCGGGAAACATTCAGTACTTC. It is translated as CASSLRLAGNIQYF. Together with reference TRBV7-9 and TRBJ2-4, the CDR3 gives the full variable domain: DTGVSQNPRHKITKRGQNVTFRCDPISEHNRLYWYRQTLGQGPEFLTYFQNEAQLEKSRLLSDRFSAERPKGSFSTLEIQRTEQGDSAMYLCASSLRLAGNIQYFGAGTRLSVL.

The chain uses TRBV2 and TRBJ1-5, with D maybe TRBD1 (6 bases). Germline V CDR1 and CDR2: SNHLY, FYNNEI. This CDR3 has 15 residues. The V end was cut by 2 bases, the J end by 2 bases, with 10 bases between. In DNA, the CDR3 is TGTGCCAGCAGTGAACAGGGGCTTCGCAATCAGCCCCAGCATTTT. Translating it yields CASSEQGLRNQPQHF.

The chain couples TRBV19 to TRBJ2-4; D call uncertain. This CDR3 comprises 16 residues. V lost 6 bases, J lost 5 bases, and 20 bases lay in between. The germline CDR1 and CDR2 sequences are LNHDA and SQIVND (reference sequence). For the CDR3, the DNA is TGTGCCAGTAGCCTATGGTGGTACGGGTCCCAAAACATTCAGTACTTC. Its translation: CASSLWWYGSQNIQYF.

V gene TRBV6-4 combines with J gene TRBJ1-2; 9 bases line up with TRBD1. The CDR3 has 15 residues. Germline loops: CDR1 MRHNA, CDR2 SNTAGT. The V segment lost 2 bases and the J segment 3 bases; nucleotides outside the gene matches: 4. The chain's CDR3 is CASSDTGTGHYGYTF. The CDR3 DNA reads as TGTGCCAGCAGTGACACCGGGACAGGGCACTATGGCTACACCTTC.

The J gene is TRBJ2-2, the V gene TRBV4-2, with D tentatively TRBD1 (6 bases). The germline V gene has CDR1 LGHNA and CDR2 YNFKEQ. This CDR3 is 15 amino acids long. The V end lost 3 bases, the J end lost 6 bases, and 14 bases lay between the germline ends. CDR3 region: CASSQYHREPGELFF. CDR3 nucleotide sequence: TGTGCCAGCAGCCAGTATCACAGGGAACCCGGGGAGCTGTTTTTT.

The V gene is TRBV28, the J gene TRBJ1-4; D is ambiguous. This CDR3 spans 14 amino acids. Trimming cost V 3 bases and J 5 bases, with 10 bases left between them. CDR1 is MDHEN, CDR2 SYDVKM, per germline. Written as DNA, the CDR3 is TGTGCCAGCAGTTTCGGGCTTACCAATGAAAAACTGTTTTTT. Amino acid sequence: CASSFGLTNEKLFF.

V gene TRBV19 combines with J gene TRBJ2-5, with TRBD2 matching over 7 bases. The germline gives CDR1 LNHDA, CDR2 SQIVND (reference sequence). The V segment lost 8 bases and the J segment 2 bases; nucleotides outside the gene matches: 5. The CDR3 is 13 residues long. CDR3 region: CASSWGGQETQYF. The CDR3 coding sequence is TGTGCCAGTTCCTGGGGGGGACAAGAGACCCAGTACTTC.

This chain links TRBV27 with TRBJ1-1; 9 bases agree with TRBD1. Per the germline V gene, CDR1 is MNHEY and CDR2 is SMNVEV (reference sequence). J was trimmed by 5 bases and V by 6 bases; bases with no gene match: 10. The CDR3 covers 15 residues. The CDR3 nucleotides read TGTGCCAGCAGCCTTACAGGGGGCCTAGGTACTGAAGCTTTCTTT. Protein sequence: CASSLTGGLGTEAFF.